These 9 T cell receptor beta chains were all obtained from the same sample, sequenced in a study of control samples from healthy donors and cancer patients. The method was immunoSEQ multiplex PCR; TCRdb's version includes in-frame clones alone and lacks a portion of them. Of about 88,000 clones listed, about 92% are singletons. Source material: blood. These receptor sequences come from a man aged 18 to 35 in good health.

V is TRBV5-6 and J is TRBJ1-5; no reliable D call. CDR1 and CDR2 from the germline V gene are SGHDT and YYEEEE. The V and J ends lost 2 bases and 0 bases respectively, with 12 bases between them. The length of the CDR3 is 16 residues. In DNA form, the CDR3 reads TGTGCCAGCAGCTTCACAGCCGGTCGTAGCAATCAGCCCCAGCATTTT. This gives the protein CASSFTAGRSNQPQHF.

V usage is TRBV27 and J usage is TRBJ2-7; a possible D gene is TRBD2 (5 bases). CDR1 and CDR2 (germline): MNHEY, SMNVEV (reference sequence). Trimming pared 4 bases from V and 3 bases from J, leaving 10 bases between. The CDR3 runs 13 residues. For the CDR3, the DNA is TGTGCCAGCAGTTACCGGGATCTCTACGAGCAGTACTTC. It specifies CASSYRDLYEQYF.

The V and J genes are TRBV2 and TRBJ2-1; D might be TRBD1 or TRBD2, each matching 5 bases. CDR1 and CDR2 (germline): SNHLY, FYNNEI. The CDR3 loop spans 15 amino acids. Trimming took 4 bases from V and 7 from J, leaving 17 bases between them. This CDR3 reads CASSASRESGNEQFF. The CDR3, as DNA: TGTGCCAGCAGTGCCAGCAGGGAGTCGGGGAATGAGCAGTTCTTC.

The genes are TRBV29-1 and TRBJ2-7; either TRBD1 or TRBD2 may fit D (5 bases each). Germline CDR1 and CDR2: SQVTM and ANQGSEA. The CDR3 is 12 residues long. V was pared by 2 bases and J by 6 bases, with 11 bases between. The CDR3 loop reads CSVETGTSEQYF. As DNA, the CDR3 is TGCAGCGTTGAAACCGGGACCTCCGAGCAGTACTTC.

This chain links TRBV2 with TRBJ2-7; 9 nucleotides agree with TRBD1. This CDR3 comprises 14 residues. Germline CDR1 reads SNHLY; CDR2 reads FYNNEI. V gave up 8 bases and J gave up 3 bases; unmatched junction bases: 8. CDR3 in amino acids: CASCERTGDYEQYF. The DNA for the CDR3 is TGTGCCAGCTGCGAAAGGACAGGGGACTACGAGCAGTACTTC. The full variable domain, in which reference TRBV2 and TRBJ2-7 provide the parts outside the CDR3, is EPEVTQTPSHQVTQMGQEVILRCVPISNHLYFYWYRQILGQKVEFLVSFYNNEISEKSEIFDDQFSVERPDGSNFTLKIRSTKLEDSAMYFCASCERTGDYEQYFGPGTRLTVT.

The chain links TRBV12-5 to TRBJ2-2; D remains ambiguous. Trimming stripped 2 bases from V and 6 bases from J, with 4 bases between. This CDR3 comprises 12 residues. Germline lookup yields CDR1 LGHNT and CDR2 FRNRAP. CDR3 region: CASGLFAGELFF. CDR3 nucleotides: TGTGCTAGTGGTTTGTTCGCCGGGGAGCTGTTTTTT.

The chain carries TRBV19 and TRBJ1-5; D unresolved. V was pared by 0 bases and J by 3 bases, with 9 bases between. Germline-derived CDR1 and CDR2 are LNHDA and SQIVND (reference sequence). CDR3 length equals 15 residues. The chain's CDR3 is CASSIDSKNNQPQHF. DNA of the CDR3: TGTGCCAGTAGTATAGACAGCAAGAACAATCAGCCCCAGCATTTT.

The chain has TRBV7-2 and TRBJ1-6, with D maybe TRBD1 (5 bases). The CDR3 runs to 15 residues. The V and J ends lost 2 bases and 7 bases respectively, with 12 bases between them. Germline CDR1 SGHTA, CDR2 FQGNSA. The CDR3 spells CASSLFPGNNSPLHF. CDR3 bases: TGTGCCAGCAGCTTATTCCCAGGGAACAATTCACCCCTCCACTTT. Full variable domain (missing parts from reference TRBV7-2 and TRBJ1-6): GAGVSQSPSNKVTEKGKDVELRCDPISGHTALYWYRQSLGQGLEFLIYFQGNSAPDKSGLPSDRFSAERTGGSVSTLTIQRTQQEDSAVYLCASSLFPGNNSPLHFGNGTRLTVT.

The V and J genes are TRBV7-9 and TRBJ1-2, with D hard to call. CDR1 and CDR2 (germline): SEHNR, FQNEAQ (reference sequence). This CDR3 is 16 amino acids long. The V and J ends lost 5 bases and 3 bases respectively, with 19 bases between them. The CDR3, as DNA: TGTGCCAGCAGCGTCAACGAGGCCCCGAGGGACTATGGCTACACCTTC. Amino acid sequence: CASSVNEAPRDYGYTF.